This T cell receptor beta chain comes out of a study of blood T cell repertoires in COVID-19 (dated by TCRdb to 2019 to 2021). Study-level background: Samples covering the acute and convalescent phases of COVID-19 were provided by collaborators in the United States, Italy and Spain. The prospective study material was composed of cDNA or gDNA derived from T cells, B-cell-depleted T cells, or PBMCs. Deeply sampled blood TCRbeta repertoires from subjects exposed to, actively infected with, or recovered from COVID-19 were included in the dataset. A freely available public database, intended as a resource for researchers studying the immune response to SARS-CoV-2, is where the repertoires were released. The samples were drawn from the first 160 participants of the ongoing ImmuneRACE study and from under 1,500 subjects provided by 6 global collaborators. Nearly every sample came with metadata listing a de-identified subject ID, COVID-19 status, age in years and sex. Where HLA class I and class II types were available, the types were taken from metadata supplied by the sample provider, not from assay-based typing. Summary of the overall study and its limitations: Clinical and demographic metadata were provided uncurated, with the amount varying by source and participant.

TCRbeta CDR3 regions were amplified from genomic DNA by means of the immunoSEQ Assay, a bias-controlled multiplex PCR. The authors' pipeline ran thus. Nucleated cell counts per sample were estimated from amplification of reference gene primers within the assay. Sequence reads were collapsed and filtered to measure the absolute abundance of every unique TCRbeta CDR3 rearrangement. For each sample, productive Simpson clonality was calculated as the square root of Simpson's diversity index over productive rearrangements. What TCRdb holds here is the immuneACCESS table cut down to in-frame rearrangements. Part of the clones is not present; checked against another copy, under half of the missing clones reflect an unresolved V gene, and the others are unexplained. Clone size and the V and J calls come from that table; the DNA yielded D and trimming. The sample profile shows roughly 120,000 clones; about 83% of them were found once. Of the sample, 5% to 6% falls within the top ten clones.

In the germline V gene, CDR1 corresponds to LGHNA and CDR2 to YSLEER. V and J are truncated by 4 bases and 4 bases respectively, leaving an intervening sequence of 12 bases. The CDR3 runs 14 amino acids, cysteine and phenylalanine included. Just the 42-base CDR3 DNA is kept, in frame starting at base 1. As for this clone: The antigen this receptor binds is unknown. No qualities accompany the bases; no much larger clone lies one base away.

The collaborating institutions used their own protocols to collect whole blood in K2EDTA tubes. For TCRbeta analysis, collaborators shipped samples as frozen whole blood, isolated PBMCs, or DNA extracted from either of those sample types. Material for sequencing was peripheral blood. Recombination joined TRBV4-3 with TRBJ2-3, with the D segment identity uncertain. The receptor was isolated from a human donor in a cohort sampled during active COVID-19. The DNA sequence reads TGCGCCAGCAGCCCTAGTAGGTACCCAGATACGCAGTATTTT. This encodes CASSPSRYPDTQYF.